This TCR beta chain emerged from a study of blood T cell repertoires in COVID-19. Study at large: Donors in the United States, Italy and Spain gave samples during acute or convalescent COVID-19. T cells, B-cell-depleted T cells, or PBMCs provided the cDNA or gDNA that served as material.

Per the authors' pipeline: Using reference gene primer amplification, nucleated cell counts were estimated. The method was immunoSEQ multiplex PCR; TCRdb's version includes in-frame clones alone and lacks a portion of them. V and J calls and clone size are those listed in that table; D and trimming were worked out from the DNA. The sample has 300,000 to 450,000 clones, over 75% seen once. CDR1 is KGHSH and CDR2 is LQKENI in the germline V gene. Trimming at V came to 3 bases and at J to 8 bases, leaving 16 bases not matched to a gene. This CDR3 has 20 residues. The rearrangement uses TRBV18 and TRBJ2-1; 16 nucleotides align to TRBD2. The sequencing input was peripheral blood. This TCR was sampled from a woman aged 25 to 45 with COVID-19, enrolled during active disease. DNA of the CDR3: TGTGCCAGCTCACCGCCCGGGACTAGCGGGAGGGCCCTCCTAGGCGATGAGCAGTTCTTC. This encodes CASSPPGTSGRALLGDEQFF.